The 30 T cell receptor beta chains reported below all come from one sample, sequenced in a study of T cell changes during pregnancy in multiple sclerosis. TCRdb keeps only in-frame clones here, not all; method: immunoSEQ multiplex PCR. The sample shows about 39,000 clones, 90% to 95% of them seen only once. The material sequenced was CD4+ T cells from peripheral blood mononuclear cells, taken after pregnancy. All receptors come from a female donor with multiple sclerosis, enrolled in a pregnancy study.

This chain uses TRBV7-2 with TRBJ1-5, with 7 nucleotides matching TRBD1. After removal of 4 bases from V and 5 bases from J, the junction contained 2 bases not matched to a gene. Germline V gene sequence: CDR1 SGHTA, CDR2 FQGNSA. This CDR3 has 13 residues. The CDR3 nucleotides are TGTGCCAGCAGCTCAACAGGGGATCAGCCCCAGCATTTT. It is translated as CASSSTGDQPQHF.

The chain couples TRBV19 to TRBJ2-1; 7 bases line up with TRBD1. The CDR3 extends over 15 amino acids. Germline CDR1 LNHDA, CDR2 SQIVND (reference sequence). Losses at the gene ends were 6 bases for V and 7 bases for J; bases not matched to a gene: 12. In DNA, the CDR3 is TGTGCCAGTAGGCCCGACAGGGTATTTGGTAATGAGCAGTTCTTC. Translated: CASRPDRVFGNEQFF.

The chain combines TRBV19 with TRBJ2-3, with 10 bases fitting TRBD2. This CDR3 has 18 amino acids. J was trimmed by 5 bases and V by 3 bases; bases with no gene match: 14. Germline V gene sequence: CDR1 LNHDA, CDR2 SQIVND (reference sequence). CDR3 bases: TGTGCCAGTAGTATTGGGTCTCGGGGACTAGCGCAACAAGATACGCAGTATTTT. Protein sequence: CASSIGSRGLAQQDTQYF. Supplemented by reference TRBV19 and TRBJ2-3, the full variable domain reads DGGITQSPKYLFRKEGQNVTLSCEQNLNHDAMYWYRQDPGQGLRLIYYSQIVNDFQKGDIAEGYSVSREKKESFPLTVTSAQKNPTAFYLCASSIGSRGLAQQDTQYFGPGTRLTVL.

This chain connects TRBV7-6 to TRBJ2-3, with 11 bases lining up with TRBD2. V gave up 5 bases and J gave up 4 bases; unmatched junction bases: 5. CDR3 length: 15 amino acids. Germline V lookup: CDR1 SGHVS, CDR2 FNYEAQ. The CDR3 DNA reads TGTGCCAGCAGCCCCCTTAGCGGGGGGGCAGATACGCAGTATTTT. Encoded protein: CASSPLSGGADTQYF. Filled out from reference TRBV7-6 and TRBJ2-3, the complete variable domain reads GAGVSQSPRYKVTKRGQDVALRCDPISGHVSLYWYRQALGQGPEFLTYFNYEAQQDKSGLPNDRFSAERPEGSISTLTIQRTEQRDSAMYRCASSPLSGGADTQYFGPGTRLTVL.

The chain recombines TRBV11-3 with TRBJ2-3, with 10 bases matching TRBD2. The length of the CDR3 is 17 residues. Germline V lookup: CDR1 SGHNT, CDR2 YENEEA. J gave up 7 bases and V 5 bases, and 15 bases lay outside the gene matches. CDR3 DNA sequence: TGTGCCAGCAGCCTTAGCGGGGGGCCCGAGTCTTCTCATACGCAGTATTTT. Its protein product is CASSLSGGPESSHTQYF.

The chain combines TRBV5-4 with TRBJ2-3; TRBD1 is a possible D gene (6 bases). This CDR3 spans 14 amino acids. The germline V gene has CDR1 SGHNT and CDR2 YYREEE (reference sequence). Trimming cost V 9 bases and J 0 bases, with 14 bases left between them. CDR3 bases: TGTGCCATTTCCCTCAGGGGAAGCACAGATACGCAGTATTTT. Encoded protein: CAISLRGSTDTQYF.

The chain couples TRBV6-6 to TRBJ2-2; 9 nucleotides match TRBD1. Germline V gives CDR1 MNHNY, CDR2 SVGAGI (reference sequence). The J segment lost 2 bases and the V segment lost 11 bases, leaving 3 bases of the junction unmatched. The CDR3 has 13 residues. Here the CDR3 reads CARGQGNTGELFF. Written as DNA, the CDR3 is TGTGCCCGGGGACAGGGTAACACCGGGGAGCTGTTTTTT.

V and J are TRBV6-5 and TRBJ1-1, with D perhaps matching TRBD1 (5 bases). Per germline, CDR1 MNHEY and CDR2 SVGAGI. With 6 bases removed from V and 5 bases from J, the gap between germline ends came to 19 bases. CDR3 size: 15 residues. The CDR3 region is CASSPRGDSRTEAFF. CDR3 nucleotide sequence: TGTGCCAGCAGCCCGCGGGGGGATTCGAGGACTGAAGCTTTCTTT.

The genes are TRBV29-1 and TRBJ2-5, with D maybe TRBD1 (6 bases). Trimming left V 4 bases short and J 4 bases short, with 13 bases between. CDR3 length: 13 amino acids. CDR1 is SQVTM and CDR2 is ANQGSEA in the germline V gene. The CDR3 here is CSVGFRGGETQYF. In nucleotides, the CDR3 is TGCAGCGTTGGCTTCCGAGGGGGAGAGACCCAGTACTTC.

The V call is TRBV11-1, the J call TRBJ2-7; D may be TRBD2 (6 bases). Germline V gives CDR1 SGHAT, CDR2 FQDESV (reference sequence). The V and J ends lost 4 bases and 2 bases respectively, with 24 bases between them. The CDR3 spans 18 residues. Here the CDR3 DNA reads TGTGCCAGCAGCTCAGGCCCAAAGGGACTCAAGTTCACCTACGAGCAGTACTTC. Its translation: CASSSGPKGLKFTYEQYF.

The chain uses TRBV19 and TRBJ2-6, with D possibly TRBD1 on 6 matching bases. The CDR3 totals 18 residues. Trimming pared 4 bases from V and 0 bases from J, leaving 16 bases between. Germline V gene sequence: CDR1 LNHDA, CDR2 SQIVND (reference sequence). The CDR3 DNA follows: TGTGCCAGTAGTACGGGAAGGGACAAGATCTCTGGGGCCAACGTCCTGACTTTC. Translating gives CASSTGRDKISGANVLTF.

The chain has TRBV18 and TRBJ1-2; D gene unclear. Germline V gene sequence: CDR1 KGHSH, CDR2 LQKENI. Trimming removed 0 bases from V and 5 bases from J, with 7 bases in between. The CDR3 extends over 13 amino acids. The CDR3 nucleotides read TGTGCCAGCTCACCACCGCAGGTTTATGGCTACACCTTC. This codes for CASSPPQVYGYTF.

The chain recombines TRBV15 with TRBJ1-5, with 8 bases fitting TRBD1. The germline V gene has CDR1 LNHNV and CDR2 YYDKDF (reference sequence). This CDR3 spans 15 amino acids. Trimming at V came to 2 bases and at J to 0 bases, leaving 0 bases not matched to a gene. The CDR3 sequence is CATSRTGGSNQPQHF. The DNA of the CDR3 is TGTGCCACCAGCAGAACAGGGGGTAGCAATCAGCCCCAGCATTTT. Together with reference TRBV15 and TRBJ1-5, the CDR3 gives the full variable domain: DAMVIQNPRYQVTQFGKPVTLSCSQTLNHNVMYWYQQKSSQAPKLLFHYYDKDFNNEADTPDNFQSRRPNTSFCFLDIRSPGLGDTAMYLCATSRTGGSNQPQHFGDGTRLSIL.

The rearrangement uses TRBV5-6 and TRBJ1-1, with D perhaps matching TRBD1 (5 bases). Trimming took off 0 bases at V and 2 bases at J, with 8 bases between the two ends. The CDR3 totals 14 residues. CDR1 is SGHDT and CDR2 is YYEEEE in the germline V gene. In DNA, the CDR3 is TGTGCCAGCAGCTTGGTAGGGGTAAACACTGAAGCTTTCTTT. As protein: CASSLVGVNTEAFF.

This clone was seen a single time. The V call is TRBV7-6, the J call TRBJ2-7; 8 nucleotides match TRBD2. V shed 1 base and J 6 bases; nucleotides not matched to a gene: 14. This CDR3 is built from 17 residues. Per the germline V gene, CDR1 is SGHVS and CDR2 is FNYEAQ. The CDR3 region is CASSLVGGGLVPPEQYF. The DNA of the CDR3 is TGTGCCAGCAGCTTAGTGGGTGGGGGACTAGTGCCCCCCGAGCAGTACTTC.

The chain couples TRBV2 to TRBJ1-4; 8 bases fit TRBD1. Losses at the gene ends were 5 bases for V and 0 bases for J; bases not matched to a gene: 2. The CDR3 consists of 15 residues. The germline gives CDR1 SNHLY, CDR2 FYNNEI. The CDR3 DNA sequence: TGTGCCAGCAGTTCGGACAGGGCAACTAATGAAAAACTGTTTTTT. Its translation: CASSSDRATNEKLFF.

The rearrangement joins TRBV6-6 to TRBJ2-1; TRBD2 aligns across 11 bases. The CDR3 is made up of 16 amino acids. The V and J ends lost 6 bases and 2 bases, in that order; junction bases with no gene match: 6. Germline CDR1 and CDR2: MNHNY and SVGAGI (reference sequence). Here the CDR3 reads CASRTLAGGTYNEQFF. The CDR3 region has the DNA TGTGCCAGCAGAACCTTAGCGGGGGGGACCTACAATGAGCAGTTCTTC.

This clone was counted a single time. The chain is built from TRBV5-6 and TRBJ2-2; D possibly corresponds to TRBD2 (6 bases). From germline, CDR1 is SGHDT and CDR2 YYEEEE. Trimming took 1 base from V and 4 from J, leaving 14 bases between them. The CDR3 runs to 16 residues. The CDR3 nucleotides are TGTGCCAGCAGCTTGTCGGGGGTGATGGCCACCGGGGAGCTGTTTTTT. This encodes CASSLSGVMATGELFF.

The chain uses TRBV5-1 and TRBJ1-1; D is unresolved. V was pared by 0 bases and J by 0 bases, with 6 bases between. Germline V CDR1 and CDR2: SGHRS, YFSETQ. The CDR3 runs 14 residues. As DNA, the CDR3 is TGCGCCAGCAGCTTGGACAGTATGAACACTGAAGCTTTCTTT. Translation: CASSLDSMNTEAFF.

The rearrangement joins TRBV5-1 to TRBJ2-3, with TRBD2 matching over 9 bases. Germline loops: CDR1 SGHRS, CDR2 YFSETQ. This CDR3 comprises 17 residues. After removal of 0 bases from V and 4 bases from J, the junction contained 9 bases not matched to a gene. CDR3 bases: TGCGCCAGCAGCTTGGTGTCTAGCGGGACGGGCCCAGATACGCAGTATTTT. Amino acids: CASSLVSSGTGPDTQYF.

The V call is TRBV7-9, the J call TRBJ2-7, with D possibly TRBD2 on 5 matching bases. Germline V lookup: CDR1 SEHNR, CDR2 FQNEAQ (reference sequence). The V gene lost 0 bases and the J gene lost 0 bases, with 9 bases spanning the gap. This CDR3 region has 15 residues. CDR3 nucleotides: TGTGCCAGCAGCTTAGCGGGTACTAGCTCCTACGAGCAGTACTTC. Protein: CASSLAGTSSYEQYF.

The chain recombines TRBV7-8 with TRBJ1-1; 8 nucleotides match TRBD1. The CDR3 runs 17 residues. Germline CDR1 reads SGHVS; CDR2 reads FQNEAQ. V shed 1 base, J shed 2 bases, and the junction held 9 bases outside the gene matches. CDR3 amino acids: CASSLETRTGRNTEAFF. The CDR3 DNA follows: TGTGCCAGCAGCTTAGAAACCCGGACAGGGCGCAACACTGAAGCTTTCTTT.

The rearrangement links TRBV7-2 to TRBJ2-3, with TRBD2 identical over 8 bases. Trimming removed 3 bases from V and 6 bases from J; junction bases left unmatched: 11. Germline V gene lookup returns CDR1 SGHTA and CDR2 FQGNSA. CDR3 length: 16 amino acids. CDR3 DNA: TGTGCCAGCAGCTTCCCGGGACTAGTGGGAGCCGATACGCAGTATTTT. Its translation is CASSFPGLVGADTQYF.

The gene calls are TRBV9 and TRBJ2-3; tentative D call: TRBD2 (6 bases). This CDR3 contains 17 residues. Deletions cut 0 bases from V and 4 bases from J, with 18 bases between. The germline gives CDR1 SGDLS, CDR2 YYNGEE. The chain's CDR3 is CASSVVGTPVGSDTQYF. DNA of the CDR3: TGTGCCAGCAGCGTAGTAGGGACTCCGGTTGGGTCAGATACGCAGTATTTT.

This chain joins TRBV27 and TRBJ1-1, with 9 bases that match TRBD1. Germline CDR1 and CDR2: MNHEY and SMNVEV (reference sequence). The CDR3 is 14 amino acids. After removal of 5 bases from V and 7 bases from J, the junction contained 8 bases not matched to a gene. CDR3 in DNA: TGTGCCAGCAGTAGCCGGGACAGGGCTGTTGAAGCTTTCTTT. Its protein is CASSSRDRAVEAFF.

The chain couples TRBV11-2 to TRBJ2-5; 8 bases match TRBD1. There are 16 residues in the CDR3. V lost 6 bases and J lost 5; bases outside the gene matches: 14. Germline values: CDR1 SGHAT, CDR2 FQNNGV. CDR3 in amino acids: CASRHQGAGVGETQYF. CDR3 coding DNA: TGTGCCAGCAGACACCAGGGGGCAGGGGTAGGGGAGACCCAGTACTTC.

As DNA, the CDR3 is TGTGCCAGCAGCTTGATTTTACCGGGAGGCTACACCTTC. This encodes CASSLILPGGYTF. The gene calls are TRBV11-2 and TRBJ1-2; no clear D. Germline values: CDR1 SGHAT, CDR2 FQNNGV. This CDR3 comprises 13 residues. The ends were cut back, 3 bases at V and 8 bases at J, with 13 bases in the middle.

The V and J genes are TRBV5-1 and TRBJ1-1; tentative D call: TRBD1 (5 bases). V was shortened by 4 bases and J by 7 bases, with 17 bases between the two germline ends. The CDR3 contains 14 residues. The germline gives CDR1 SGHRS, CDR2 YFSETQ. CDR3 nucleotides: TGCGCCAGCAGCCTACAGGCCACGGGAGATGAAGCTTTCTTT. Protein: CASSLQATGDEAFF. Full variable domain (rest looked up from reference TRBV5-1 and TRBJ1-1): KAGVTQTPRYLIKTRGQQVTLSCSPISGHRSVSWYQQTPGQGLQFLFEYFSETQRNKGNFPGRFSGRQFSNSRSEMNVSTLELGDSALYLCASSLQATGDEAFFGQGTRLTVV.

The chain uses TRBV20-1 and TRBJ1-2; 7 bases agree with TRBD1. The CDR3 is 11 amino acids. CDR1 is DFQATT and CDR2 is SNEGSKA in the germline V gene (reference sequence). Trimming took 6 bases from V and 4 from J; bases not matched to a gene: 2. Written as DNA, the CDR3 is TGCAGTGCCTGGGACAGCTATGGCTACACCTTC. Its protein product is CSAWDSYGYTF.

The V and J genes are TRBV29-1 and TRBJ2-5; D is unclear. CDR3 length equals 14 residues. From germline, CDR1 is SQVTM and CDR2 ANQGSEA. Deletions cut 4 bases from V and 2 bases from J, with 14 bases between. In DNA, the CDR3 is TGCAGCGTTGTTGGGCTCACAGCTCAAGAGACCCAGTACTTC. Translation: CSVVGLTAQETQYF.